This is a list of T cell receptor beta chains from one sample in a study of blood T cells in healthy people across ages. One entry per CDR3 protein, called by TCRdb with MiXCR from the 5' RACE reads. The data hold about 750,000 distinct CDR3 sequences, with roughly 50% observed a single time. The source material was blood. These TCRs come from a man older than 75 in good health. CDR3s include the opening cysteine and the closing phenylalanine or tryptophan. The D gene is left open where the match is weak. Rows give clone size only sometimes, using once, few, many, or a class for an expanded clone.

cdr3_length: 13
v_call: TRBV20-1
d_call: -
j_call: TRBJ1-2
clone_size: -
cdr3_nt: TGCAGTGCGCCCGAGATGGGGGCGGGCGGCTACACCTTC
cdr3_aa: CSAPEMGAGGYTF

cdr3_length: 16
v_call: TRBV28
d_call: TRBD1
j_call: TRBJ1-4
clone_size: -
cdr3_nt: TGTGCCAGCAGTCCCGGGACAGGGGAAAGAGGGGAAAAACTGTTTTTT
cdr3_aa: CASSPGTGERGEKLFF

cdr3_length: 13
v_call: TRBV6-6
d_call: -
j_call: TRBJ1-5
clone_size: few
cdr3_nt: TGTGCCAGCAGTTACGAGGGTATTCAGCCCCAGCATTTT
cdr3_aa: CASSYEGIQPQHF

cdr3_length: 20
v_call: TRBV27
d_call: TRBD2
j_call: TRBJ2-4
clone_size: -
cdr3_nt: TGTGCCAGCAGATCGGGACTAGCGGGAGTCTCACAACTAGCCAAAAACATTCAGTACTTC
cdr3_aa: CASRSGLAGVSQLAKNIQYF

cdr3_length: 14
v_call: TRBV6-1
d_call: -
j_call: TRBJ2-7
clone_size: -
cdr3_nt: TGTGCCAGCAGTCCTCAGGGGTCTATCTACGAGCAGTACTTC
cdr3_aa: CASSPQGSIYEQYF

cdr3_length: 13
v_call: TRBV12-3/TRBV12-4
d_call: -
j_call: TRBJ2-1
clone_size: few
cdr3_nt: TGTGCCAGCAGTTTCGGGCAGGCTTATGAGCAGTTCTTC
cdr3_aa: CASSFGQAYEQFF

cdr3_length: 16
v_call: TRBV11-2
d_call: -
j_call: TRBJ2-1
clone_size: -
cdr3_nt: TGTGCCAGCAGCTTCGTAGGGGGACACGGACGTGGTGAGCAGTTCTTC
cdr3_aa: CASSFVGGHGRGEQFF

cdr3_length: 14
v_call: TRBV5-1
d_call: TRBD1
j_call: TRBJ2-5
clone_size: -
cdr3_nt: TGCGCCAGCAGTGAGGGACAGCTCCAAGAGACCCAGTACTTC
cdr3_aa: CASSEGQLQETQYF

cdr3_length: 14
v_call: TRBV15
d_call: -
j_call: TRBJ1-1
clone_size: -
cdr3_nt: TGTGCCACCAGCAGAGATCGAGGGGGGGCTGAAGCTTTCTTT
cdr3_aa: CATSRDRGGAEAFF

cdr3_length: 16
v_call: TRBV27
d_call: -
j_call: TRBJ2-6
clone_size: -
cdr3_nt: TGTGCCAGCAGTCCGACCTGGGGGACTGGGGCCAACGTCCTGACTTTC
cdr3_aa: CASSPTWGTGANVLTF

cdr3_length: 11
v_call: TRBV12-3/TRBV12-4
d_call: -
j_call: TRBJ1-1
clone_size: many
cdr3_nt: TGTGCCAGCACGGTGAACACTGAAGCTTTCTTT
cdr3_aa: CASTVNTEAFF

cdr3_length: 15
v_call: TRBV6-2/TRBV6-3
d_call: -
j_call: TRBJ1-2
clone_size: -
cdr3_nt: TGTGCCAGCAGCCCCGCCTGGGACTGGCGCTATGGCTACACCTTC
cdr3_aa: CASSPAWDWRYGYTF

cdr3_length: 14
v_call: TRBV20-1
d_call: TRBD2
j_call: TRBJ2-5
clone_size: -
cdr3_nt: TGCAGTGCGGCCGGGACTAGCGGGAAAGAGACCCAGTACTTC
cdr3_aa: CSAAGTSGKETQYF

cdr3_length: 17
v_call: TRBV10-3
d_call: TRBD1
j_call: TRBJ2-3
clone_size: few
cdr3_nt: TGTGCCATCAGTGAGCCCCGGGACAGGGCCAGCACAGATACGCAGTATTTT
cdr3_aa: CAISEPRDRASTDTQYF

cdr3_length: 15
v_call: TRBV27
d_call: -
j_call: TRBJ1-1
clone_size: -
cdr3_nt: TGTGCCAGCAGTTTATCAGGGACAACAAACACTGAAGCTTTCTTT
cdr3_aa: CASSLSGTTNTEAFF

cdr3_length: 13
v_call: TRBV6-1
d_call: -
j_call: TRBJ2-3
clone_size: -
cdr3_nt: TGTGCCAGCAGTGTGCCCCCCACAGATACGCAGTATTTT
cdr3_aa: CASSVPPTDTQYF

cdr3_length: 14
v_call: TRBV7-8
d_call: TRBD2
j_call: TRBJ2-3
clone_size: -
cdr3_nt: TGTGCCAGCAGCCTAGCGGGAGTTGGAGATACGCAGTATTTT
cdr3_aa: CASSLAGVGDTQYF

cdr3_length: 14
v_call: TRBV7-2
d_call: -
j_call: TRBJ2-7
clone_size: few
cdr3_nt: TGTGCCAGCAGCTTAGGCAGGGGAAAGGCCGAGCAGTACTTC
cdr3_aa: CASSLGRGKAEQYF

cdr3_length: 11
v_call: TRBV29-1
d_call: -
j_call: TRBJ2-3
clone_size: -
cdr3_nt: TGCAGCGTTGAAGTGCACAGATACGCGTATTTT
cdr3_aa: CSVEVHRYAYF

cdr3_length: 17
v_call: TRBV10-3
d_call: -
j_call: TRBJ1-6
clone_size: -
cdr3_nt: TGTGCCATCAGTGAAGGTCAGACGGGGTCCTATAATTCACCCCTCCACTTT
cdr3_aa: CAISEGQTGSYNSPLHF

cdr3_length: 13
v_call: TRBV12-3/TRBV12-4
d_call: -
j_call: TRBJ2-6
clone_size: few
cdr3_nt: TGTGCCAGCAGTTTTCGCTGGGCCAACGTCCTGACTTTC
cdr3_aa: CASSFRWANVLTF

cdr3_length: 17
v_call: TRBV27
d_call: -
j_call: TRBJ2-2
clone_size: -
cdr3_nt: TGTGCCAGCAGTTCCGGTTATGGACGGGAGCGAACCGGGGAGCTGTTTTTT
cdr3_aa: CASSSGYGRERTGELFF

cdr3_length: 13
v_call: TRBV29-1
d_call: -
j_call: TRBJ2-5
clone_size: few
cdr3_nt: TGCAGCGTTGGGTCAGCGCCGCAAGAGACCCAGTACTTC
cdr3_aa: CSVGSAPQETQYF

cdr3_length: 17
v_call: TRBV27
d_call: TRBD2
j_call: TRBJ2-7
clone_size: -
cdr3_nt: TGTGCCAGCAGCACCCGACTAGCGCGAGGAACTACCTACGAGCAGTACTTC
cdr3_aa: CASSTRLARGTTYEQYF

cdr3_length: 17
v_call: TRBV28
d_call: TRBD2
j_call: TRBJ2-1
clone_size: -
cdr3_nt: TGTGCCAGCAGTTTTCCCGAGGTCTCTAGCGGGGCCGGGGGGCAGTTCTTC
cdr3_aa: CASSFPEVSSGAGGQFF

cdr3_length: 15
v_call: TRBV10-3
d_call: TRBD2
j_call: TRBJ2-7
clone_size: -
cdr3_nt: TGTGCCATCAGACGACTAGCGGAGCCCTCCTGCGAGCAGTACTTC
cdr3_aa: CAIRRLAEPSCEQYF

cdr3_length: 14
v_call: TRBV6-6
d_call: -
j_call: TRBJ2-3
clone_size: -
cdr3_nt: TGTGCCAGCAGCGGCGGACGGGGCACAGATACGCAGTATTTT
cdr3_aa: CASSGGRGTDTQYF

cdr3_length: 15
v_call: TRBV6-5
d_call: -
j_call: TRBJ2-7
clone_size: few
cdr3_nt: TGTGCCAGCAGCCCTTTGGGGGGTCAAGGCTACGAGCAGTACTTC
cdr3_aa: CASSPLGGQGYEQYF

cdr3_length: 14
v_call: TRBV5-1
d_call: TRBD2
j_call: TRBJ2-7
clone_size: -
cdr3_nt: TGCGCCAGCAGTCAACGGGAGGGACTGGCCGAGCAGTACTTC
cdr3_aa: CASSQREGLAEQYF

cdr3_length: 13
v_call: TRBV6-5
d_call: -
j_call: TRBJ2-3
clone_size: few
cdr3_nt: TGTGCCAGCAGTGCCTCCGGAGACAGATACGCGTATTTT
cdr3_aa: CASSASGDRYAYF

cdr3_length: 14
v_call: TRBV20-1
d_call: TRBD2
j_call: TRBJ2-4
clone_size: -
cdr3_nt: TGCAGTGTAGCGGGAGGTAAAGCCAAAAACATTCAGTACTTC
cdr3_aa: CSVAGGKAKNIQYF

cdr3_length: 13
v_call: TRBV29-1
d_call: -
j_call: TRBJ2-2
clone_size: few
cdr3_nt: TGCAGCGCCCTCGTAGGGGGGGCCGGGGAGCTGTTTTTT
cdr3_aa: CSALVGGAGELFF

cdr3_length: 20
v_call: TRBV11-1
d_call: TRBD2
j_call: TRBJ2-1
clone_size: -
cdr3_nt: TGTGCCAGCAGCTCAGCGTTGGGGCTAGCGGGAGTAGGGCCCTACAATGAGCAGTTCTTC
cdr3_aa: CASSSALGLAGVGPYNEQFF

cdr3_length: 15
v_call: TRBV5-1
d_call: TRBD2
j_call: TRBJ2-5
clone_size: -
cdr3_nt: TGCGCCAGCAGCGCTGGACTAGCGGCGAGCAATGAGCAGTACTTC
cdr3_aa: CASSAGLAASNEQYF

cdr3_length: 13
v_call: TRBV3-1
d_call: TRBD1
j_call: TRBJ2-7
clone_size: -
cdr3_nt: TGTGCCAGCAGCCGACAGACAGGGATCGAGCAGTACTTC
cdr3_aa: CASSRQTGIEQYF

cdr3_length: 18
v_call: TRBV28
d_call: -
j_call: TRBJ2-1
clone_size: -
cdr3_nt: TGTGCCAGCAGTTATAACCTCCTACTGGCCCCCCCAGGCGATGAGCAGTTCTTC
cdr3_aa: CASSYNLLLAPPGDEQFF

cdr3_length: 15
v_call: TRBV29-1
d_call: TRBD2
j_call: TRBJ2-1
clone_size: -
cdr3_nt: TGCAGCGTCCCCAAGGGACTAGCGTCGTACAATGAGCAGTTCTTC
cdr3_aa: CSVPKGLASYNEQFF

cdr3_length: 14
v_call: TRBV5-1
d_call: TRBD1
j_call: TRBJ2-5
clone_size: many
cdr3_nt: TGTGCCAGCAGCTTGGACAGGGGGGGAGAGACCCAGTACTTC
cdr3_aa: CASSLDRGGETQYF

cdr3_length: 15
v_call: TRBV21-1
d_call: -
j_call: TRBJ2-1
clone_size: -
cdr3_nt: TGTGCCAGCAGCAAAATCAAGGAGGATGACAATGAGCAGTTCTTC
cdr3_aa: CASSKIKEDDNEQFF

cdr3_length: 15
v_call: TRBV10-3
d_call: TRBD1
j_call: TRBJ1-1
clone_size: -
cdr3_nt: TGTGCCATCAGTGTTGGGGACAGGATGAACACTGAAGCTTTCTTT
cdr3_aa: CAISVGDRMNTEAFF

cdr3_length: 15
v_call: TRBV6-1
d_call: -
j_call: TRBJ1-5
clone_size: few
cdr3_nt: TGTGCCAGCAGTGAGCAAAGGGTGGGCAATCAGCCCCAGCATTTT
cdr3_aa: CASSEQRVGNQPQHF

cdr3_length: 15
v_call: TRBV20-1
d_call: -
j_call: TRBJ2-7
clone_size: -
cdr3_nt: TGCAGTGCTAGGCATGGGGGGGCGACCTACAATGAGCAGTACTTC
cdr3_aa: CSARHGGATYNEQYF

cdr3_length: 13
v_call: TRBV10-3
d_call: TRBD1
j_call: TRBJ2-7
clone_size: -
cdr3_nt: TGTGCCATCAGTGAACAGGGGGAAGACGAGCAGTACTTC
cdr3_aa: CAISEQGEDEQYF

cdr3_length: 15
v_call: TRBV5-1
d_call: -
j_call: TRBJ2-1
clone_size: -
cdr3_nt: TGCGCCAGCCGTTCGGTGGCGGAACCCTACAATGAGCAGTTCTTC
cdr3_aa: CASRSVAEPYNEQFF

cdr3_length: 17
v_call: TRBV28
d_call: TRBD1
j_call: TRBJ2-7
clone_size: few
cdr3_nt: TGTGCCAGCAGACACGATGGACAGGACGTTCCCATAATGGAGCAGTACTTC
cdr3_aa: CASRHDGQDVPIMEQYF

cdr3_length: 16
v_call: TRBV29-1
d_call: TRBD1
j_call: TRBJ1-2
clone_size: few
cdr3_nt: TGCAGCGTTGAAGATGTGGGACAGCGGGTCCGACCTGGCTACACCTTC
cdr3_aa: CSVEDVGQRVRPGYTF

cdr3_length: 16
v_call: TRBV20-1
d_call: -
j_call: TRBJ1-1
clone_size: -
cdr3_nt: TGCAGTGCCCCAACAGGGACACGGATGAAGGACACTGAAGCTTTCTTT
cdr3_aa: CSAPTGTRMKDTEAFF

cdr3_length: 15
v_call: TRBV20-1
d_call: -
j_call: TRBJ1-2
clone_size: -
cdr3_nt: TGCAGTGCTAGAGATTTCACGGGAGCTAACTATGGCTACACCTTC
cdr3_aa: CSARDFTGANYGYTF

cdr3_length: 12
v_call: TRBV14
d_call: -
j_call: TRBJ2-7
clone_size: few
cdr3_nt: TGTGCCAGCAGCCCTCCTTGGGGATTGCAGTACTTC
cdr3_aa: CASSPPWGLQYF

cdr3_length: 13
v_call: TRBV2
d_call: -
j_call: TRBJ2-3
clone_size: few
cdr3_nt: TGTGCCAGCAAACCAGCCGAGCGGGATACGCAGTATTTT
cdr3_aa: CASKPAERDTQYF

cdr3_length: 14
v_call: TRBV14
d_call: -
j_call: TRBJ2-1
clone_size: -
cdr3_nt: TGTGTCAGCAGCCGCTCGGGACTTATCAATGAGCAGTTCTTC
cdr3_aa: CVSSRSGLINEQFF

cdr3_length: 15
v_call: TRBV5-1
d_call: -
j_call: TRBJ1-1
clone_size: -
cdr3_nt: TGCGCCAGCAGGGCAGGTCGGGGATATAACACTGAAGCTTTCTTT
cdr3_aa: CASRAGRGYNTEAFF

cdr3_length: 15
v_call: TRBV5-1
d_call: -
j_call: TRBJ1-5
clone_size: few
cdr3_nt: TGCGCCAGCAGCTTGGAGGGGCAGTTATATCAGCCCCAGCATTTT
cdr3_aa: CASSLEGQLYQPQHF

cdr3_length: 12
v_call: TRBV20-1
d_call: -
j_call: TRBJ2-3
clone_size: few
cdr3_nt: TGCAGTGCTAGAGTCCCTCGGGGATACGCGTATTTT
cdr3_aa: CSARVPRGYAYF

cdr3_length: 16
v_call: TRBV3-1
d_call: -
j_call: TRBJ2-1
clone_size: -
cdr3_nt: TGTGCCAGCAGCCAAGATCGCCTAGCGTCCTACAATGAGCAGTTCTTC
cdr3_aa: CASSQDRLASYNEQFF

cdr3_length: 21
v_call: TRBV5-1
d_call: TRBD2
j_call: TRBJ2-3
clone_size: -
cdr3_nt: TGCGCCAGCAGCTTGGCCCTATGGCTAGCGGGAGATCCCGGTGGTACAGATACGCAGTATTTT
cdr3_aa: CASSLALWLAGDPGGTDTQYF

cdr3_length: 16
v_call: TRBV7-9
d_call: -
j_call: TRBJ2-6
clone_size: -
cdr3_nt: TGTGCCAGCAGCTTATTGGGGCAGAGCGGGGCCAACGTCCTGACTTTC
cdr3_aa: CASSLLGQSGANVLTF

cdr3_length: 16
v_call: TRBV20-1
d_call: TRBD2
j_call: TRBJ2-1
clone_size: few
cdr3_nt: TGCAGTGCTAGAGATAGAATTGGGACTAGTGGTAATGAGCAGTTCTTC
cdr3_aa: CSARDRIGTSGNEQFF